Following are 32 T cell receptor beta chains from one sample sequenced in a study of cytomegalovirus exposure and HLA in healthy donors. Vbeta (60) and Jbeta (13) primers were used in the PCR. TCRdb's table, derived via immunoSEQ multiplex PCR, lists solely in-frame clones and lacks some. The repertoire has 100,000 or so clones, about four fifths of them found once; the top ten carry over 5%. Material for sequencing was PBMCs. Receptors were obtained from a man aged 40-50 years in good health and CMV-seropositive.

CDR3 coding DNA: TGCGCCAGCAGCCCCCTGAGCTCTGGAAACACCATATATTTT. This gives the protein CASSPLSSGNTIYF. The chain carries TRBV4-1 and TRBJ1-3, with D unclear. Trimming cost V 4 bases and J 0 bases, with 7 bases left between them. There are 14 residues in the CDR3. Germline V CDR1 and CDR2: MGHRA, YSYEKL.

The chain combines TRBV6-5 with TRBJ2-3, with a tentative D call TRBD2 (5 bases). The V and J ends lost 0 bases and 10 bases respectively, with 11 bases between them. The germline V gene encodes CDR1 MNHEY and CDR2 SVGAGI. The CDR3 extends over 13 amino acids. This chain's CDR3 is CASSYSADGAQYF. CDR3 bases: TGTGCCAGCAGTTACTCGGCAGACGGGGCGCAGTATTTT.

V is TRBV4-2 and J is TRBJ1-6; D not resolved. CDR1 and CDR2 from the germline V gene are LGHNA and YNFKEQ. The V end was cut by 2 bases, the J end by 3 bases, with 8 bases between. The CDR3 contains 15 residues. The CDR3 sequence is CASSQRRDYNSPLHF. As DNA, the CDR3 is TGTGCCAGCAGCCAAAGGAGGGACTATAATTCACCCCTCCACTTT.

The rearrangement uses TRBV15 and TRBJ1-1; TRBD1 is a possible D gene (5 bases). The CDR3 has 15 amino acids. The ends were cut back, 4 bases at V and 1 base at J, with 13 bases in the middle. From germline, CDR1 is LNHNV and CDR2 YYDKDF (reference sequence). CDR3 amino acids: CATSTDSPWNTEAFF. Here the CDR3 DNA reads TGTGCCACCAGCACAGACAGTCCATGGAACACTGAAGCTTTCTTT.

This chain uses TRBV7-8 with TRBJ2-1; a weak D match, TRBD2 (7 bases). CDR1 is SGHVS, CDR2 FQNEAQ, per germline. This CDR3 is built from 15 residues. V dropped 3 bases and J dropped 3 bases, with 12 bases sitting between them. The CDR3 reads CASSFGGRVYNEQFF. The CDR3, as DNA: TGTGCCAGCAGCTTCGGGGGGCGCGTCTACAATGAGCAGTTCTTC.

Note on this clone: This specimen includes other DNA sequences encoding the same CDR3. The genes are TRBV7-8 and TRBJ1-1, with D possibly matching TRBD1 (6 bases). The CDR3 length is 14 residues. The germline V and J ends were trimmed by 1 base and 1 base, with 7 bases remaining between them. The germline CDR1 and CDR2 sequences are SGHVS and FQNEAQ. CDR3 sequence (DNA): TGTGCCAGCAGCTTAGGGACAGCGAACACTGAAGCTTTCTTT. Amino acid sequence: CASSLGTANTEAFF.

This clone was seen only a few times. This chain uses TRBV2 with TRBJ2-3; a weak D match, TRBD1 (6 bases). CDR3 length: 15 amino acids. Germline V gene data show CDR1 as SNHLY and CDR2 as FYNNEI. V gave up 11 bases and J gave up 0 bases, with 18 bases separating them. This CDR3 reads CASPVGQLSTDTQYF. CDR3 nucleotide sequence: TGTGCCTCGCCGGTCGGACAGCTAAGCACAGATACGCAGTATTTT.

This clone was counted only a few times. This chain links TRBV29-1 with TRBJ1-1; possibly TRBD1 for D (5 bases). The V and J ends lost 7 bases and 3 bases respectively, with 15 bases between them. The CDR3 loop spans 13 amino acids. Germline V gene sequence: CDR1 SQVTM, CDR2 ANQGSEA. The CDR3 DNA is TGCAGCGCTGTCGACAGTGGCTACACTGAAGCTTTCTTT. This sequence encodes CSAVDSGYTEAFF.

The CDR3 loop is CASSELATNYGYTF. In DNA, the CDR3 is TGTGCCAGCAGTGAGTTGGCCACCAACTATGGCTACACCTTC. The chain carries TRBV2 and TRBJ1-2; no definite D call. CDR3 length equals 14 residues. The germline gives CDR1 SNHLY, CDR2 FYNNEI. V was clipped by 3 bases and J by 2 bases, with 10 bases between them. The complete variable domain, with remaining parts taken from reference TRBV2 and TRBJ1-2, reads EPEVTQTPSHQVTQMGQEVILRCVPISNHLYFYWYRQILGQKVEFLVSFYNNEISEKSEIFDDQFSVERPDGSNFTLKIRSTKLEDSAMYFCASSELATNYGYTFGSGTRLTVV.

The gene calls are TRBV10-1 and TRBJ2-7; 7 nucleotides agree with TRBD1. The CDR3 length is 13 residues. The trim removed 3 bases at V and 2 bases at J, leaving 1 base unmatched. Germline V gene sequence: CDR1 WNHNN, CDR2 SYGVQD (reference sequence). Here the CDR3 reads CASSEGTAYEQYF. The CDR3 DNA reads TGCGCCAGCAGTGAAGGGACAGCCTACGAGCAGTACTTC.

Worth noting for this clone: The conserved phenylalanine or tryptophan is not found at the CDR3 terminus, so this likely reflects a read error. The chain joins TRBV5-1 to TRBJ2-7; 7 bases line up with TRBD1. The CDR3 totals 14 residues. The trim removed 0 bases at V and 0 bases at J, leaving 0 bases unmatched. Germline V gene lookup returns CDR1 SGHRS and CDR2 YFSETQ. As DNA, the CDR3 is TGCGCCAGCAGCTTGGGACAGGGCTCCTACGAGCAGTACCTC. Amino acid sequence: CASSLGQGSYEQYL.

The rearrangement links TRBV6-5 to TRBJ2-2, with D unresolved. Trimming cost V 2 bases and J 5 bases, with 9 bases left between them. The CDR3 spans 14 residues. Germline-derived CDR1 and CDR2 are MNHEY and SVGAGI. CDR3 amino acids: CASSYNRWTGELFF. In nucleotides, the CDR3 is TGTGCCAGCAGTTACAACCGGTGGACCGGGGAGCTGTTTTTT.

The chain has TRBV11-2 and TRBJ2-7; 8 bases are shared with TRBD2. This CDR3 region has 15 residues. In germline, CDR1 is SGHAT, CDR2 FQNNGV. V dropped 5 bases and J dropped 6; count of bases not matched to a gene: 12. Written as DNA, the CDR3 is TGTGCCAGCAGCCAAGGACCCAGCGGGAGCGTCGAGCAGTACTTC. Protein: CASSQGPSGSVEQYF.

The V and J genes are TRBV7-9 and TRBJ1-2; 12 bases are shared with TRBD1. The CDR3 spans 16 residues. Per germline, CDR1 SEHNR and CDR2 FQNEAQ (reference sequence). V lost 6 bases and J lost 2; bases outside the gene matches: 7. The CDR3: CASSLVGQGANYGYTF. In nucleotides, the CDR3 is TGTGCCAGCAGTCTAGTGGGACAGGGGGCCAACTATGGCTACACCTTC.

V and J are TRBV29-1 and TRBJ1-2, with TRBD1 as a possible D gene (6 bases). V lost 0 bases and J 6 bases, leaving 11 bases between the germline ends. Germline CDR1 SQVTM, CDR2 ANQGSEA. CDR3 length equals 13 residues. The CDR3 is CSVEDPDSHGYTF. The CDR3 DNA is TGCAGCGTTGAAGACCCGGACAGTCATGGCTACACCTTC.

The chain uses TRBV4-1 and TRBJ2-7, with 9 bases matching TRBD2. V was clipped by 0 bases and J by 4 bases; unmatched bases: 7. In germline, CDR1 is MGHRA, CDR2 YSYEKL. The CDR3 has 16 residues. The CDR3 loop is CASSQERASGVYEQYF. The CDR3 DNA sequence: TGCGCCAGCAGCCAAGAAAGGGCTAGCGGGGTGTACGAGCAGTACTTC.

The chain joins TRBV27 to TRBJ2-6; D remains unclear. V shed 6 bases and J shed 0 bases, with 6 bases lying between them. Germline V gene lookup returns CDR1 MNHEY and CDR2 SMNVEV (reference sequence). The CDR3 totals 14 residues. CDR3: CASSPSSGANVLTF. The CDR3 DNA sequence: TGTGCCAGCAGCCCCAGCTCTGGGGCCAACGTCCTGACTTTC.

This chain links TRBV2 with TRBJ1-6; D is possibly TRBD1 (6 bases). The CDR3 totals 15 residues. The germline V gene encodes CDR1 SNHLY and CDR2 FYNNEI. Trimming cost V 4 bases and J 5 bases, with 12 bases left between them. The CDR3 DNA reads as TGTGCCAGCAGTGTTGAGTGGACAGATAATTCACCCCTCCACTTT. Amino acid sequence: CASSVEWTDNSPLHF. The entire variable domain, with the rest obtained from reference TRBV2 and TRBJ1-6, is as follows: EPEVTQTPSHQVTQMGQEVILRCVPISNHLYFYWYRQILGQKVEFLVSFYNNEISEKSEIFDDQFSVERPDGSNFTLKIRSTKLEDSAMYFCASSVEWTDNSPLHFGNGTRLTVT.

The chain employs TRBV9 and TRBJ2-4; possibly TRBD2 for D (6 bases). The V end was cut by 3 bases, the J end by 1 base, with 17 bases between. This CDR3 has 17 residues. Looked up from germline, CDR1 is SGDLS and CDR2 is YYNGEE. The DNA of the CDR3 is TGTGCCAGCAGCGCTTCCTGGGGGACTGGGGCCAAAAACATTCAGTACTTC. Translated: CASSASWGTGAKNIQYF.

The chain employs TRBV11-2 and TRBJ2-2, with 7 bases fitting TRBD2. The CDR3 consists of 14 residues. J lost 9 bases, V lost 1 base, and 5 bases had no gene match. Germline loops: CDR1 SGHAT, CDR2 FQNNGV. The DNA of the CDR3 is TGTGCCAGCAGCTTAGCCTGGGGGGGTTGGGAGCTGTTTTTT. Its translation is CASSLAWGGWELFF.

J is TRBJ2-1 and V is TRBV28; TRBD2 is a possible D gene (6 bases). The V gene's germline CDR1 is MDHEN and CDR2 SYDVKM. V lost 6 bases, J lost 5 bases, and 20 bases lay in between. CDR3 size: 16 residues. This CDR3 reads CASSPRPPRGNNEQFF. In nucleotides, the CDR3 is TGTGCCAGCAGCCCCAGGCCGCCCCGGGGGAACAATGAGCAGTTCTTC.

The V and J genes are TRBV5-1 and TRBJ2-7; the match to TRBD1 covers 10 bases. V shed 5 bases, J shed 3 bases, and the junction held 5 bases outside the gene matches. Germline CDR1 and CDR2: SGHRS and YFSETQ. The CDR3 has 14 amino acids. The CDR3 sequence: CASSRQGASYEQYF. CDR3 bases: TGCGCCAGCAGTAGACAGGGGGCTAGCTACGAGCAGTACTTC.

The V call is TRBV2, the J call TRBJ1-2, with D perhaps matching TRBD1 (5 bases). Looked up from germline, CDR1 is SNHLY and CDR2 is FYNNEI. Trimming took off 4 bases at V and 4 bases at J, with 16 bases between the two ends. The CDR3 is 15 residues long. The CDR3 coding sequence is TGTGCCAGCAGTGGCTTTTCGAGGGGAGGCTATGGCTACACCTTC. Translating gives CASSGFSRGGYGYTF.

This chain connects TRBV5-1 to TRBJ1-1, with TRBD1 identical over 9 bases. CDR1 is SGHRS, CDR2 YFSETQ, per germline. The CDR3 length is 15 residues. The junction had 4 bases not matched to a gene; V was cut back by 3 bases and J by 1 base. CDR3 nucleotides: TGCGCCAGCAGCTGGGACAGGGTAGGGAACACTGAAGCTTTCTTT. Translating gives CASSWDRVGNTEAFF.

The V and J genes are TRBV5-4 and TRBJ2-3, with D perhaps TRBD1 (6 bases). CDR1 is SGHNT and CDR2 is YYREEE in the germline V gene (reference sequence). V gave up 4 bases and J gave up 2 bases, with 11 bases separating them. The CDR3 loop spans 14 amino acids. The CDR3 region is CASSSGQYTDTQYF. In DNA form, the CDR3 reads TGTGCCAGCAGCAGCGGACAGTACACAGATACGCAGTATTTT.

The V call is TRBV2, the J call TRBJ1-2; the D gene is possibly TRBD1 (5 bases). Germline values: CDR1 SNHLY, CDR2 FYNNEI. V was trimmed by 1 base and J by 7 bases, leaving 16 bases between them. The CDR3 is 15 residues long. CDR3 sequence: CASSEGQRGIGGYTF. The CDR3 DNA reads TGTGCCAGCAGTGAAGGACAGCGGGGAATAGGTGGCTACACCTTC.

This clone was seen once. The rearrangement uses TRBV5-6 and TRBJ2-7; possibly TRBD1 for D (6 bases). This CDR3 has 15 amino acids. V lost 4 bases, J lost 0 bases, and 14 bases lay in between. In germline, CDR1 is SGHDT, CDR2 YYEEEE. DNA of the CDR3: TGTGCCAGCAGCCCGCAGGGGTCGCACTCCTACGAGCAGTACTTC. Translating it yields CASSPQGSHSYEQYF.

The chain has TRBV30 and TRBJ1-2; D remains unclear. The germline V gene encodes CDR1 GTSNPN and CDR2 SVGIG (reference sequence). The V end lost 0 bases, the J end lost 2 bases, and 7 bases lay between the germline ends. This CDR3 is built from 13 residues. The CDR3 sequence is CAWSVGRNYGYTF. In DNA, the CDR3 is TGTGCCTGGAGTGTAGGCAGGAACTATGGCTACACCTTC.

This clone was recorded once. This chain connects TRBV6-5 to TRBJ2-7; 8 nucleotides line up with TRBD2. CDR1 is MNHEY, CDR2 SVGAGI, per germline. The CDR3 is made up of 13 amino acids. With V trimmed by 6 bases and J by 4 bases, 5 bases remained unmatched. CDR3 sequence (DNA): TGTGCCAGCAGCGCAACTAGCGGATACGAGCAGTACTTC. This gives the protein CASSATSGYEQYF.

V usage is TRBV5-4 and J usage is TRBJ2-3; D is possibly TRBD2 (5 bases). This CDR3 spans 13 amino acids. CDR1 is SGHNT and CDR2 is YYREEE in the germline V gene (reference sequence). V gave up 3 bases and J gave up 5 bases, with 10 bases separating them. CDR3 bases: TGTGCCAGCAGCTCGCGGGTGGGAGATACGCAGTATTTT. Encoded protein: CASSSRVGDTQYF.

V usage is TRBV2 and J usage is TRBJ2-1, with 9 bases lining up with TRBD1. Per germline, CDR1 SNHLY and CDR2 FYNNEI. The CDR3 spans 15 residues. Trimming removed 7 bases from V and 8 bases from J; junction bases left unmatched: 12. CDR3 region: CASKEYRQGGYEQFF. The CDR3 region has the DNA TGTGCCAGCAAGGAGTACCGACAGGGGGGCTATGAGCAGTTCTTC. Supplemented by reference TRBV2 and TRBJ2-1, the full variable domain reads EPEVTQTPSHQVTQMGQEVILRCVPISNHLYFYWYRQILGQKVEFLVSFYNNEISEKSEIFDDQFSVERPDGSNFTLKIRSTKLEDSAMYFCASKEYRQGGYEQFFGPGTRLTVL.

The genes are TRBV7-9 and TRBJ2-1; possible D gene TRBD2, 6 bases. The CDR3 totals 13 residues. Trimming cost V 5 bases and J 8 bases, with 13 bases left between them. CDR1 is SEHNR and CDR2 is FQNEAQ in the germline V gene (reference sequence). For the CDR3, the DNA is TGTGCCAGCAGCCGTACCGGGGAGGATGAGCAGTTCTTC. Translating it yields CASSRTGEDEQFF.